This is a list of T cell receptor beta chains from one sample in a study of blood T cells in healthy people across ages. TCRdb processed the 5' RACE reads anew with MiXCR; each CDR3 protein has one entry. The sample lists about 800,000 distinct CDR3 sequences, more than 20% seen once, with around 3.6% in the top ten. The data were also submitted as part of a second study, on T cells of mothers and their children.

The sequenced material came from blood. These receptors all stem from a boy aged 5-17 years in good health. Each CDR3 is given with its conserved first and last residue. D genes are given only for firm matches. Rows may omit the clone size; those that give it use once, few, many or a size class.

V	size	D	J	DNA	CDR3
TRBV7-2	NA	TRBD2	TRBJ2-7	TGTGCCAGCAGCGTCCAGCGGGGGGTATCCTACGAGCAGTACTTC	CASSVQRGVSYEQYF
TRBV20-1	NA	NA	TRBJ1-3	TGCAGTGCCGCGGGAGAAAGCTCTGGAAACACCATATATTTT	CSAAGESSGNTIYF
TRBV3-1	NA	NA	TRBJ1-2	TGTGCCAGCAGCCAAGATAATGGCTACACCTTC	CASSQDNGYTF
TRBV28	NA	TRBD1	TRBJ2-1	TGTGCCAGCAGTCCCCGGGACAGGGTGGTCAATGAGCAGTTCTTC	CASSPRDRVVNEQFF
TRBV10-3	few	TRBD1	TRBJ1-5	TGTGCCATCAGTGCACAGGGGCCCCAGCCCCAGCATTTT	CAISAQGPQPQHF
TRBV20-1	few	NA	TRBJ2-5	TGCAGTGTCTCAGACTTGGGGCCCCAAGAGACCCAGTACTTC	CSVSDLGPQETQYF
TRBV20-1	NA	TRBD1	TRBJ1-6	TGCAGTGCTAGAGATTTGGGGACAGGGAGTAATAATTCACCCCTCCACTTT	CSARDLGTGSNNSPLHF
TRBV27	few	NA	TRBJ1-1	TGTGCCAGCAGTTTCTCGGCCCTATCAATGAACACTGAAGCTTTCTTT	CASSFSALSMNTEAFF
TRBV27	NA	TRBD2	TRBJ2-1	TGTGCCAGCAGTTTATATCGGCTAGCGGGAGGGCCCCTGTCCTACAATGAGCAGTTCTTC	CASSLYRLAGGPLSYNEQFF
TRBV27	few	NA	TRBJ2-5	TGTGCCAGCAGTGCTGACAGCAGGCAAGAGACCCAGTACTTC	CASSADSRQETQYF
TRBV7-2	few	TRBD1	TRBJ2-1	TGTGCCAGCAGCTCGGGACAGGTCTCCTACAATGAGCAGTTCTTC	CASSSGQVSYNEQFF
TRBV29-1	few	NA	TRBJ1-1	TGCAGCTCGCAGGACGGTGGGAACACTGAAGCTTTCTTT	CSSQDGGNTEAFF
TRBV10-2	NA	TRBD2	TRBJ2-5	TGCGCCGCTAGCGGGAGGAGTCTCGGATTGGAGACCCAGTACTTC	CAASGRSLGLETQYF
TRBV4-2	NA	TRBD1	TRBJ2-7	TGTGCCAGCAGCCAAGAGCGTCAGGGGGCCTACGAGCAGTACTTC	CASSQERQGAYEQYF
TRBV6-5	few	TRBD2	TRBJ2-1	TGTGCCAGCAGGTTCACTAGCGCGGATGAGCAGTTCTTC	CASRFTSADEQFF
TRBV2	NA	NA	TRBJ2-5	TGTGCCAGCAGTGACGGGCGGGGCCTACAAGAGACCCAGTACTTC	CASSDGRGLQETQYF
TRBV6-2/TRBV6-3	NA	TRBD1	TRBJ2-5	TGTGCCAGCAGGACGACAGGGATGCAGACCCAGTACTTC	CASRTTGMQTQYF
TRBV20-1	many	TRBD2	TRBJ2-7	TGCAGTGCAAGCGGGAGGCTATCCTACGAGCAGTACTTC	CSASGRLSYEQYF
TRBV24-1	NA	NA	TRBJ2-7	TGTGCCACCAGTGGCTCCGATGGGTTCGAGCAGTACTTC	CATSGSDGFEQYF
TRBV28	few	NA	TRBJ2-7	TGTGCCAGCACTCCAACGAACAGGTTCACCTACGAGCAGTACTTC	CASTPTNRFTYEQYF
TRBV20-1	NA	NA	TRBJ2-7	TGCAGTGCTACTGGCCGTGGGGCTTCCTACGAGCAGTACTTC	CSATGRGASYEQYF
TRBV12-3/TRBV12-4	few	NA	TRBJ2-1	TGTGCCAGCAGTCCTCTGGGTATATGGTGGGAGGACCCTACCGTGGATTACTCCTACAATGAGCAGTTCTTC	CASSPLGIWWEDPTVDYSYNEQFF
TRBV5-1	NA	TRBD1	TRBJ1-1	TGCGCCAGCAGCTTGCTGACAGGGGGACTCACTGAAGCTTTCTTT	CASSLLTGGLTEAFF